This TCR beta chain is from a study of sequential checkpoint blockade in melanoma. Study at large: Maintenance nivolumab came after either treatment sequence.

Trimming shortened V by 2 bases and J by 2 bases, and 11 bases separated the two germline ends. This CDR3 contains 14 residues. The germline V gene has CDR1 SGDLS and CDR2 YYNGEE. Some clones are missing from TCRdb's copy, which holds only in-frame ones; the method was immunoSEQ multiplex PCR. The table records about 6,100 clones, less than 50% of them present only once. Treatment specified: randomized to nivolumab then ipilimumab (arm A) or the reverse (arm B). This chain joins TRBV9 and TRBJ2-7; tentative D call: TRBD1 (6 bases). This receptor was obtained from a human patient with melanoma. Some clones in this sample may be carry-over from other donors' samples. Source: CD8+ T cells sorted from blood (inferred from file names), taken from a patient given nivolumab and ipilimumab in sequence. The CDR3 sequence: CASSVKGEAYEQYF. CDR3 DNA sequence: TGTGCCAGCAGCGTCAAGGGGGAAGCCTACGAGCAGTACTTC.